Presented here are 25 T cell receptor beta chains from one specimen sequenced in a study of shared clonotypes between healthy human individuals (dated by TCRdb to the early 2020s). Libraries were made using the immunoSEQ multiplex PCR assay. Entries here come from immuneACCESS through TCRdb and include only in-frame sequences with V and J called. Some clones fail to appear in such tables; in the studies checked, an unresolved V gene covers under half of the shortfall, and the cause of the remainder is unknown. The sample includes 1 million to 1.2 million clones, with 60% to 85% observed a single time. The ten largest clones take up over 0.8% of the sample. The sample comprised memory CD4+ T cells from PBMCs. Read against the paper, the sample's cell subset or site label means: CD45RA-negative fraction. The receptor set was obtained from a man between 18 and 35 years old in good health. Some clones in this sample may be carry-over from other donors' samples.

The V call is TRBV4-2, the J call TRBJ1-2; possible D gene TRBD1, 5 bases. Deletions cut 0 bases from V and 3 bases from J, with 11 bases between. The CDR3 loop spans 15 amino acids. Germline-derived CDR1 and CDR2 are LGHNA and YNFKEQ. The CDR3 here is CASSQERGSDYGYTF. In nucleotides, the CDR3 is TGTGCCAGCAGCCAAGAAAGGGGTTCCGACTATGGCTACACCTTC.

The chain carries TRBV30 and TRBJ1-4; D is possibly TRBD1 (6 bases). The CDR3 covers 14 residues. Deletions cut 7 bases from V and 9 bases from J, with 21 bases between. Germline loops: CDR1 GTSNPN, CDR2 SVGIG (reference sequence). CDR3 sequence (DNA): TGTGCCTTTCGGGGGCCAAGTGGAAATCAAAAACTGTTTTTT. This encodes CAFRGPSGNQKLFF.

The chain carries TRBV7-2 and TRBJ2-7; 7 nucleotides agree with TRBD2. Germline loops: CDR1 SGHTA, CDR2 FQGNSA. V shed 1 base and J 3 bases; nucleotides not matched to a gene: 6. The CDR3 is made up of 15 amino acids. As DNA, the CDR3 is TGTGCCAGCAGCTTAGGTCCAGCGGGACTCTACGAGCAGTACTTC. It codes for CASSLGPAGLYEQYF.

The V call is TRBV7-6, the J call TRBJ1-3; D call uncertain. Trimming pared 1 base from V and 0 bases from J, leaving 13 bases between. This CDR3 comprises 17 residues. Germline assignment: CDR1 SGHVS and CDR2 FNYEAQ. DNA for the CDR3: TGTGCCAGCAGCTTAGGGCCGATCTTAACCTCTGGAAACACCATATATTTT. Translated: CASSLGPILTSGNTIYF.

The rearrangement joins TRBV14 to TRBJ2-3, with unresolved D. CDR3 length equals 16 residues. V gave up 1 base and J gave up 3 bases, with 14 bases separating them. Germline V gene sequence: CDR1 SGHDN, CDR2 FVKESK. As DNA, the CDR3 is TGTGCCAGCAGCCAAGGTGGTGGAGTTCCGACAGATACGCAGTATTTT. Its protein is CASSQGGGVPTDTQYF.

The gene calls are TRBV19 and TRBJ2-5; TRBD1 aligns across 7 bases. The ends lost 5 bases at V and 5 bases at J; junction bases unmatched: 5. The CDR3 has 13 amino acids. Germline V gene lookup returns CDR1 LNHDA and CDR2 SQIVND (reference sequence). This CDR3 is CASSPTGAETQYF. The CDR3 DNA reads TGTGCCAGTAGTCCCACAGGGGCGGAGACCCAGTACTTC.

V and J are TRBV27 and TRBJ2-3, with TRBD1 identical over 9 bases. CDR3 size: 14 residues. Germline-derived CDR1 and CDR2 are MNHEY and SMNVEV (reference sequence). Losses at the gene ends were 4 bases for V and 6 bases for J; bases not matched to a gene: 5. For the CDR3, the DNA is TGTGCCAGCAGTTGGTACAGGGGGCGTGATACGCAGTATTTT. Its translation is CASSWYRGRDTQYF.

Concerning this clone: The same CDR3 also results from other DNA sequences found in this sample. The V gene is TRBV10-3, the J gene TRBJ2-5; D gene ambiguous. V dropped 0 bases and J dropped 4 bases, with 18 bases sitting between them. The CDR3 consists of 17 residues. Germline CDR1 is ENHRY and CDR2 is SYGVKD. The CDR3 here is CAISESSYKLPRETQYF. In DNA, the CDR3 is TGTGCCATCAGTGAGTCCAGTTACAAACTGCCTCGAGAGACCCAGTACTTC.

The sample holds one count of this clone. The V and J genes are TRBV11-2 and TRBJ2-1; the D gene could be TRBD1 or TRBD2 (8 bases each). Germline lookup yields CDR1 SGHAT and CDR2 FQNNGV. V lost 3 bases and J 8 bases, leaving 17 bases between the germline ends. The CDR3 loop spans 15 amino acids. The chain's CDR3 is CASSFRGRAGDEQFF. CDR3 sequence (DNA): TGTGCCAGCAGCTTCAGGGGGCGAGCGGGGGATGAGCAGTTCTTC.

The rearrangement links TRBV27 to TRBJ1-2; TRBD1 aligns across 10 bases. Trimming cost V 5 bases and J 7 bases; bases outside gene matches: 4. From germline, CDR1 is MNHEY and CDR2 SMNVEV (reference sequence). The CDR3 runs to 13 residues. This CDR3 is CASSRGTGVGYTF. The CDR3 nucleotides read TGTGCCAGCAGTCGCGGGACAGGGGTTGGCTACACCTTC.

This clone was found many times. The rearrangement joins TRBV15 to TRBJ2-1, with 15 bases fitting TRBD2. In germline, CDR1 is LNHNV, CDR2 YYDKDF (reference sequence). This CDR3 contains 19 residues. V shed 3 bases and J 3 bases; nucleotides not matched to a gene: 9. The CDR3 loop reads CATSSFGLAGGRRYNEQFF. CDR3 bases: TGTGCCACCAGCAGCTTCGGACTAGCGGGAGGGAGGCGCTACAATGAGCAGTTCTTC.

This chain joins TRBV19 and TRBJ2-5; 11 bases align to TRBD2. The CDR3 contains 17 residues. The V gene end was trimmed by 3 bases and the J gene end by 5 bases; junction bases not matched to a gene: 11. Germline-derived CDR1 and CDR2 are LNHDA and SQIVND (reference sequence). In nucleotides, the CDR3 is TGTGCCAGTAGTATGGACCCACTAGCGGGAGTGCGCGAGACCCAGTACTTC. This codes for CASSMDPLAGVRETQYF.

This chain joins TRBV19 and TRBJ1-2, with 8 bases lining up with TRBD1. Losses at the gene ends were 3 bases for V and 4 bases for J; bases not matched to a gene: 7. CDR1 is LNHDA, CDR2 SQIVND, per germline (reference sequence). This CDR3 comprises 15 residues. The CDR3 DNA reads as TGTGCCAGTAGTATGAGCAGGGGGCCGGGCTATGGCTACACCTTC. Amino acids: CASSMSRGPGYGYTF. The variable domain in full, with the rest retrieved from reference TRBV19 and TRBJ1-2, is DGGITQSPKYLFRKEGQNVTLSCEQNLNHDAMYWYRQDPGQGLRLIYYSQIVNDFQKGDIAEGYSVSREKKESFPLTVTSAQKNPTAFYLCASSMSRGPGYGYTFGSGTRLTVV.

V usage is TRBV4-2 and J usage is TRBJ2-3; no clear D. This CDR3 is 16 amino acids long. V lost 0 bases, J lost 0 bases, and 10 bases lay in between. Germline CDR1 reads LGHNA; CDR2 reads YNFKEQ. The DNA of the CDR3 is TGTGCCAGCAGCCAAGAAGTATCTCTGAGCACAGATACGCAGTATTTT. Translated: CASSQEVSLSTDTQYF.

The rearrangement links TRBV18 to TRBJ1-2; D is undetermined. The germline V gene encodes CDR1 KGHSH and CDR2 LQKENI. Deletions cut 4 bases from V and 3 bases from J, with 18 bases between. The CDR3 is made up of 16 amino acids. The CDR3 region has the DNA TGTGCCAGCTCACGGGGAGGCGGCCAGAGGGACTATGGCTACACCTTC. Translation: CASSRGGGQRDYGYTF.

The CDR3 DNA follows: TGTGCCAGCAGCGCCGGGACAGGGGGATTCACAGATACGCAGTATTTT. Translated: CASSAGTGGFTDTQYF. The genes are TRBV11-2 and TRBJ2-3; 11 bases agree with TRBD1. V lost 5 bases, J lost 2 bases, and 6 bases stayed unmatched. Germline assignment: CDR1 SGHAT and CDR2 FQNNGV. The CDR3 has 16 residues.

This chain connects TRBV18 to TRBJ1-5, with unresolved D. The V end was cut by 6 bases, the J end by 4 bases, with 10 bases between. The CDR3 sequence is 13 residues long. Germline V gene lookup returns CDR1 KGHSH and CDR2 LQKENI. CDR3 in amino acids: CASSDMSNQPQHF. The CDR3 DNA reads TGTGCCAGCTCCGACATGTCAAATCAGCCCCAGCATTTT.

This chain joins TRBV5-1 and TRBJ1-1; TRBD1 might be the D (6 bases). Germline values: CDR1 SGHRS, CDR2 YFSETQ. Between the trimmed V and J ends, which lost 1 base and 7 bases, there was a span of 11 bases. The CDR3 is 13 amino acids. CDR3: CASSLRGYGEAFF. The DNA of the CDR3 is TGCGCCAGCAGCTTGAGGGGGTATGGTGAAGCTTTCTTT.

This chain links TRBV27 with TRBJ1-2; 7 positions match TRBD1. The V gene end was trimmed by 6 bases and the J gene end by 5 bases; junction bases not matched to a gene: 15. This CDR3 is 16 amino acids long. Germline lookup yields CDR1 MNHEY and CDR2 SMNVEV (reference sequence). The CDR3 bases are TGTGCCAGCAGAAGGGACAGCCTTAAGGGGTTATATGGCTACACCTTC. Protein sequence: CASRRDSLKGLYGYTF.

The CDR3 sequence is CASSQRTGANEKLFF. The CDR3 nucleotides read TGCGCCAGCAGCCAAAGAACGGGTGCTAATGAAAAACTGTTTTTT. The rearrangement uses TRBV4-3 and TRBJ1-4; D unclear. The CDR3 is 15 residues long. Germline V lookup: CDR1 LGHNA, CDR2 YSLEER. V lost 2 bases and J lost 3, with 10 bases in between.

In this sample, this clone turned up once. The J gene is TRBJ2-7, the V gene TRBV7-2; D possibly corresponds to TRBD2 (5 bases). From germline, CDR1 is SGHTA and CDR2 FQGNSA. The V end was cut by 2 bases, the J end by 3 bases, with 11 bases between. The CDR3 is made up of 14 amino acids. In nucleotides, the CDR3 is TGTGCCAGCAGCTTAAGGAGGAACAACTACGAGCAGTACTTC. This codes for CASSLRRNNYEQYF.

The genes are TRBV15 and TRBJ1-1; D gene unclear. The V gene's germline CDR1 is LNHNV and CDR2 YYDKDF (reference sequence). The CDR3 covers 14 residues. V dropped 0 bases and J dropped 5 bases, with 10 bases sitting between them. DNA of the CDR3: TGTGCCACCAGCAGAGATGTATTAGTAACTGAAGCTTTCTTT. Amino acids: CATSRDVLVTEAFF.

The count of this clone is one. The chain carries TRBV4-3 and TRBJ1-3; weak D call: TRBD1 (6 bases). Per the germline V gene, CDR1 is LGHNA and CDR2 is YSLEER. The CDR3 consists of 19 residues. The germline V and J ends were trimmed by 0 bases and 3 bases, with 21 bases remaining between them. CDR3 in DNA: TGCGCCAGCAGCCAAGATCTGGCAGGGGATTCGACAAGTGGAAACACCATATATTTT. Amino acid sequence: CASSQDLAGDSTSGNTIYF.

The genes are TRBV29-1 and TRBJ1-1; D unresolved. The germline gives CDR1 SQVTM, CDR2 ANQGSEA. Between the trimmed V and J ends, which lost 8 bases and 5 bases, there was a span of 18 bases. The CDR3 runs to 13 residues. CDR3 coding DNA: TGCAGCCTATTAGACCCCGGCGGTACTGAAGCTTTCTTT. Protein product: CSLLDPGGTEAFF.

This chain joins TRBV28 and TRBJ2-2, with D maybe TRBD1 (5 bases). The CDR3 is made up of 13 amino acids. The germline gives CDR1 MDHEN, CDR2 SYDVKM. Trimming removed 5 bases from V and 2 bases from J, with 6 bases in between. Here the CDR3 reads CASSGHNTGELFF. In DNA, the CDR3 is TGTGCCAGCAGTGGACATAACACCGGGGAGCTGTTTTTT.